The present entry profiles one T cell receptor (beta chain) with its context. The data stem from a study of PD-L1 blockade in urothelial cancer. With 4 bases clipped from V and 6 bases from J, the junction kept 10 bases outside the gene matches. Germline V gives CDR1 SGHVS, CDR2 FQNEAQ. The CDR3 consists of 17 residues. Libraries were prepared by immunoSEQ multiplex PCR; TCRdb keeps only in-frame clonotypes and omits some of them. The repertoire holds about 84,000 clones, with 82% as singletons. Here the sequenced sample was PBMCs, taken around atezolizumab (anti-PD-L1) treatment. The receptor was isolated from a man in his sixties or seventies with urothelial cancer. This rearrangement joins TRBV7-8 to TRBJ2-2; 11 bases are a match to TRBD2. The CDR3, as DNA: TGTGCCAGCAGCTACGGGATAGCGGGAGGGCTCGCCGGGGAGCTGTTTTTT. Protein sequence: CASSYGIAGGLAGELFF.